The 13 T cell receptor beta chains in this list originate from one sample, sequenced in a study of CD8 T cells in ankylosing spondylitis. TCRdb recomputed calls from the 5' RACE reads with MiXCR, one row per CDR3 protein. The sample shows approximately 350,000 distinct CDR3 sequences, approximately 22% of them seen only once. The sample comprised blood, either unsorted or a sorted T cell fraction (not recorded which). These TCRs come from a male donor with ankylosing spondylitis or in good health (not recorded which).

The genes are TRBV2 and TRBJ2-1; D gene uncertain. Germline V CDR1 and CDR2: SNHLY, FYNNEI. The CDR3 extends over 12 amino acids. The germline V and J ends were trimmed by 3 bases and 10 bases, with 10 bases remaining between them. The CDR3 DNA reads as TGTGCCAGCAGTGATATGACACCAGAGCAGTTCTTC. It yields the protein CASSDMTPEQFF.

The sample holds many counts of this clonotype. The chain couples TRBV27 to TRBJ2-4, with 9 bases aligning to TRBD1. Trimming removed 2 bases from V and 8 bases from J; junction bases left unmatched: 10. The CDR3 sequence is 16 residues long. CDR1 is MNHEY, CDR2 SMNVEV, per germline (reference sequence). In nucleotides, the CDR3 is TGTGCCAGCAGTTTAGGCCGGGACAGGGTCGGGTACATTCAGTACTTC. It translates to CASSLGRDRVGYIQYF.

The rearrangement links TRBV20-1 to TRBJ2-2; 7 positions match TRBD2. J lost 6 bases, V lost 0 bases, and 4 bases had no gene match. CDR3 size: 14 residues. CDR1 is DFQATT and CDR2 is SNEGSKA in the germline V gene (reference sequence). CDR3 DNA: TGCAGTGCTAGAGAACGGGGGGTGTCCGGGGAGCTGTTTTTT. It codes for CSARERGVSGELFF.

The J gene is TRBJ2-1, the V gene TRBV12-3 or TRBV12-4; tentative D call: TRBD1 (6 bases). The CDR3 loop spans 14 amino acids. V lost 0 bases, J lost 9 bases, and 12 bases lay in between. CDR3 sequence (DNA): TGTGCCAGCAGTTTAGCCCCAGGGGTGGGTGAGCAGTTCTTC. Protein product: CASSLAPGVGEQFF.

The chain has TRBV27 and TRBJ2-2; D not certain. The CDR3 runs to 18 residues. Germline V lookup: CDR1 MNHEY, CDR2 SMNVEV (reference sequence). V shed 2 bases and J shed 2 bases, with 18 bases lying between them. The CDR3 DNA follows: TGTGCCAGCAGTTTAAGCCCTCTCCACGGATTAAACACCGGGGAGCTGTTTTTT. Its translation: CASSLSPLHGLNTGELFF.

This clonotype is a singleton in its sample. This chain connects TRBV3-1 to TRBJ2-3; D not certain. CDR1 and CDR2 from the germline V gene are LGHDT and YNNKEL (reference sequence). This CDR3 contains 17 residues. Between the trimmed V and J ends, which lost 1 base and 0 bases, there was a span of 14 bases. Written as DNA, the CDR3 is TGTGCCAGCAGCCAAGGCTGGTCGGCTCCTAGCACAGATACGCAGTATTTT. Protein sequence: CASSQGWSAPSTDTQYF.

This clonotype was recorded a few times. CDR3 amino acids: CATRHSGNYEQYF. DNA for the CDR3: TGTGCCACCCGCCATAGCGGTAACTACGAGCAGTACTTC. The chain has TRBV7-9 and TRBJ2-7; a weak D match, TRBD2 (6 bases). The CDR3 length is 13 residues. Germline assignment: CDR1 SEHNR and CDR2 FQNEAQ (reference sequence). Trimming stripped 10 bases from V and 3 bases from J, with 16 bases between.

In its sample, this clonotype was seen a few times. A far larger clone differs by one base, so this is likely a read error. The chain has TRBV27 and TRBJ2-1, with D hard to call. Trimming removed 2 bases from V and 9 bases from J, with 5 bases in between. Germline assignment: CDR1 MNHEY and CDR2 SMNVEV (reference sequence). The CDR3 totals 11 residues. The CDR3 coding sequence is TGTGCCAGCAGTTTAGGCACTGAGCAGTTCTTC. Residues: CASSLGTEQFF.

The V gene is TRBV18, the J gene TRBJ2-1; a possible D gene is TRBD1 (6 bases). CDR3 length: 16 amino acids. Germline V gene sequence: CDR1 KGHSH, CDR2 LQKENI. Trimming stripped 0 bases from V and 0 bases from J, with 9 bases between. CDR3 in DNA: TGTGCCAGCTCACCACCCCAGGGGTCCTCCTACAATGAGCAGTTCTTC. Protein: CASSPPQGSSYNEQFF.

This clonotype was recorded a few times. The chain employs TRBV28 and TRBJ2-7; D not resolved. V lost 2 bases to trimming and J lost 4 bases, with 6 bases between them. The germline CDR1 and CDR2 sequences are MDHEN and SYDVKM. The CDR3 is made up of 12 amino acids. CDR3 sequence: CASSLIKYEQYF. In DNA, the CDR3 is TGTGCCAGCAGTTTAATCAAGTACGAGCAGTACTTC.

The rearrangement joins TRBV29-1 to TRBJ2-7, with D unresolved. V was shortened by 4 bases and J by 6 bases, with 10 bases between the two germline ends. The CDR3 has 11 residues. CDR1 and CDR2 from the germline V gene are SQVTM and ANQGSEA. CDR3: CSVGVGAEQYF. The CDR3 DNA follows: TGCAGCGTTGGGGTCGGAGCCGAGCAGTACTTC.

The chain links TRBV10-3 to TRBJ2-1, with D possibly being TRBD1 (6 bases). The length of the CDR3 is 16 residues. V was clipped by 4 bases and J by 0 bases, with 13 bases between them. Germline CDR1 is ENHRY and CDR2 is SYGVKD. The CDR3 bases are TGTGCCATCAGTGGGACCGGACAGATCTCCTACAATGAGCAGTTCTTC. Translating gives CAISGTGQISYNEQFF.

The genes are TRBV12-3 or TRBV12-4 and TRBJ2-1; 9 bases match TRBD1. The CDR3 loop spans 16 amino acids. Losses at the gene ends were 4 bases for V and 9 bases for J; bases not matched to a gene: 13. CDR3 DNA sequence: TGTGCCAGCAGTTCCACACCGGGACAGGGAGGTGGTGAGCAGTTCTTC. It is translated as CASSSTPGQGGGEQFF.